This record covers a single TCR beta chain. Ten or more counts support this clonotype. The target of this receptor is not known. No per-base quality is available; no much larger clone lies one base away. Taken with the paper, the label for treatment or condition translates to: allogeneic hematopoietic cell transplantation with graft depleted of TCRalphabeta T cells and CD19 B cells. TCRalphabeta/CD19-depleted allogeneic hematopoietic cell grafts were given to the transplant recipients, all of whom were children. This specimen belongs to a study of T-cell reconstitution after alpha-beta-depleted transplantation in children (dated by TCRdb to 2016 to 2017). Turning to the overall study: The study quantitatively tracked T-cell immune reconstitution after TCRalphabeta/CD19-depleted allogeneic hematopoietic cell transplantation in children using TCR repertoire profiling. The full study reports these points: About two months after transplant, the apparently early recovery of alphabetaT-cell counts reportedly depended on just several hundred clones that had expanded rapidly and came from non-depleted graft cells. Over the following months the frequencies of hyperexpanded clones went down, and after one year T-cell counts and TCRbeta diversity were mostly credited to newly produced T cells. The high TCRbeta diversity at day 60 in some patients was ascribed to recipient T cells and intrathymic progenitors that had survived conditioning.

The method behind the library was PCR. This sample was sequenced with an Illumina HiSeq 2500. TCR library preparation used molecular barcoding, with unique molecular identifiers applied to normalize quantification of the TCRbeta repertoire. The public reads were reanalyzed by TCRdb: fastp trimming at Q25, MiXCR alignment, in-frame beta chains only. CDR3 protein sequences are deduplicated, and each keeps its most common genes and DNA. Recorded for this sample are about 1,000,000 distinct CDR3 sequences; about 29% of them occurred a single time. The ten biggest clones cover about 28% of the sample. This sample comprised PBMCs, mostly from graft donor cells, obtained 360 days after TCRalphabeta/CD19-depleted stem cell transplant. The source of this sequence is a boy under two years old who had a stem cell transplant for SCID, so the T cells may come from the graft donor.

The CDR3 region: CASSLAAGVNTEAFF. The bases are TGTGCCAGCAGCTTAGCGGCCGGGGTGAACACTGAAGCTTTCTTT. Recombination linked TRBV7-2 to TRBJ1-1, with no D gene named confidently. V drops 0 bases and J drops 0 bases, leaving 8 bases in between. The germline V gene sets CDR1 to SGHTA and CDR2 to FQGNSA. The CDR3 contains 15 residues, cysteine and phenylalanine counted. Just CDR3 DNA is preserved here, 45 bases in frame from base 1.